These T cell receptor beta chains were read from a single sample in a study of T cell repertoires in cytomegalovirus infection. TCRdb ran MiXCR on the reads and lists one entry per CDR3 protein. In the table there are approximately 910,000 distinct CDR3 sequences, 25% to 40% of which are singletons. Their antigen targets remain unknown. Sequencing was performed on cultured CD8+ T cells from PBMCs, taken from culture after CMV antigen stimulation. The origin of the receptors is a human donor in good health (CMV status not recorded). Some clones in this sample may be carry-over from other donors' samples. The CDR3 runs from the conserved cysteine through the conserved F or W. Each record gives: V gene, J gene, D gene, clone size, CDR3 length, CDR3 protein, CDR3 DNA. The D gene is left open where the match is weak. Size values are once, few and many counts, or a class for expanded clones, and some rows have none.

v_gene: TRBV19; j_gene: TRBJ2-1; d_gene: TRBD2; abundance: few; len: 15; CDR3aa: CASSGGLAAWNEQFF; CDR3nt: TGTGCCAGTAGCGGGGGACTAGCGGCTTGGAATGAGCAGTTCTTC
v_gene: TRBV4-2; j_gene: TRBJ2-3; d_gene: TRBD2; abundance: NA; len: 16; CDR3aa: CASSQEEAGGTYTQYF; CDR3nt: TGTGCCAGCAGCCAAGAGGAGGCGGGGGGAACGTATACGCAGTATTTT
v_gene: TRBV9; j_gene: TRBJ1-5; d_gene: NA; abundance: many; len: 13; CDR3aa: CASSLAVGQPQHF; CDR3nt: TGTGCCAGCAGCTTAGCTGTGGGCCAGCCCCAGCATTTT
v_gene: TRBV6-5; j_gene: TRBJ2-1; d_gene: NA; abundance: NA; len: 15; CDR3aa: CASSYVRVPYNEQFF; CDR3nt: TGTGCCAGCAGTTACGTCAGGGTGCCCTACAATGAGCAGTTCTTC
v_gene: TRBV7-6; j_gene: TRBJ2-1; d_gene: NA; abundance: few; len: 16; CDR3aa: CASSPQAGQPYNEQFF; CDR3nt: TGTGCCAGCAGCCCCCAGGCGGGACAGCCGTACAATGAGCAGTTCTTC
v_gene: TRBV19; j_gene: TRBJ1-5; d_gene: TRBD1; abundance: few; len: 13; CDR3aa: CASSVGQGQPQHF; CDR3nt: TGTGCCAGTAGTGTGGGACAGGGGCAGCCCCAGCATTTT
v_gene: TRBV7-9; j_gene: TRBJ2-7; d_gene: NA; abundance: NA; len: 15; CDR3aa: CASSPSGLHKNEQYF; CDR3nt: TGTGCCAGCAGCCCCTCCGGTCTCCATAAGAACGAGCAGTACTTC
v_gene: TRBV12-3/TRBV12-4; j_gene: TRBJ2-2; d_gene: TRBD1; abundance: NA; len: 17; CDR3aa: CASSGGAGTGFTGELFF; CDR3nt: TGTGCCAGCAGTGGGGGTGCAGGGACAGGGTTCACCGGGGAGCTGTTTTTT
v_gene: TRBV28; j_gene: TRBJ2-5; d_gene: NA; abundance: NA; len: 15; CDR3aa: CASGGGALLGETQYF; CDR3nt: TGTGCCAGCGGTGGGGGGGCGTTGCTCGGGGAGACCCAGTACTTC
v_gene: TRBV28; j_gene: TRBJ2-5; d_gene: NA; abundance: many; len: 15; CDR3aa: CASSTGGGGTETQYF; CDR3nt: TGTGCCAGCAGTACTGGGGGGGGCGGGACGGAGACCCAGTACTTC
v_gene: TRBV6-5; j_gene: TRBJ2-5; d_gene: TRBD1; abundance: once; len: 16; CDR3aa: CASSVMTGQNQETQYF; CDR3nt: TGTGCCAGCAGTGTGATGACAGGGCAGAACCAAGAGACCCAGTACTTC
v_gene: TRBV11-2; j_gene: TRBJ2-5; d_gene: TRBD2; abundance: few; len: 16; CDR3aa: CASSHRGLAYQETQYF; CDR3nt: TGTGCCAGCAGCCACCGCGGACTAGCCTACCAAGAGACCCAGTACTTC
v_gene: TRBV6-1; j_gene: TRBJ2-2; d_gene: NA; abundance: NA; len: 14; CDR3aa: CASTRTENTGELFF; CDR3nt: TGTGCCAGCACTCGGACAGAGAACACCGGGGAGCTGTTTTTT
v_gene: TRBV24-1; j_gene: TRBJ2-5; d_gene: TRBD1; abundance: many; len: 15; CDR3aa: CATSAGQGAEETQYF; CDR3nt: TGTGCCACCAGTGCGGGACAGGGGGCGGAAGAGACCCAGTACTTC
v_gene: TRBV5-4; j_gene: TRBJ2-7; d_gene: TRBD1; abundance: few; len: 14; CDR3aa: CASSGTEGYYEQYF; CDR3nt: TGTGCCAGCAGTGGGACAGAGGGCTACTACGAGCAGTACTTC
v_gene: TRBV7-9; j_gene: TRBJ1-1; d_gene: NA; abundance: NA; len: 13; CDR3aa: CASSLSSGSEAFF; CDR3nt: TGTGCCAGCAGCTTATCGAGTGGCTCTGAAGCTTTCTTT
v_gene: TRBV12-3/TRBV12-4; j_gene: TRBJ2-7; d_gene: NA; abundance: few; len: 13; CDR3aa: CASSLVPPWEQYF; CDR3nt: TGTGCCAGCAGTTTAGTCCCCCCGTGGGAGCAGTACTTC
v_gene: TRBV7-6; j_gene: TRBJ2-3; d_gene: NA; abundance: NA; len: 12; CDR3aa: CVSSLGGDTQYF; CDR3nt: TGTGTCAGCAGCTTAGGAGGAGATACGCAGTATTTT
v_gene: TRBV27; j_gene: TRBJ2-1; d_gene: TRBD2; abundance: NA; len: 14; CDR3aa: CASSATSGGYEQFF; CDR3nt: TGTGCCAGCAGTGCGACTAGCGGGGGATACGAGCAGTTCTTC
v_gene: TRBV7-9; j_gene: TRBJ1-2; d_gene: TRBD1; abundance: few; len: 15; CDR3aa: CAPNSQVTGVDGYTF; CDR3nt: TGTGCCCCCAACTCCCAGGTTACAGGGGTCGATGGCTACACCTTC
v_gene: TRBV11-2; j_gene: TRBJ2-7; d_gene: TRBD1; abundance: NA; len: 15; CDR3aa: CASSLYRTGQGEQYF; CDR3nt: TGTGCCAGCAGCCTATATCGGACAGGGCAGGGGGAGCAGTACTTC
v_gene: TRBV7-2; j_gene: TRBJ2-5; d_gene: NA; abundance: NA; len: 14; CDR3aa: CASSPRTVQETQYF; CDR3nt: TGTGCCAGCAGCCCCCGGACTGTTCAAGAGACCCAGTACTTC
v_gene: TRBV19; j_gene: TRBJ2-1; d_gene: TRBD2; abundance: NA; len: 12; CDR3aa: CASLGGGREQFF; CDR3nt: TGTGCCTCCCTTGGGGGGGGACGTGAGCAGTTCTTC
v_gene: TRBV2; j_gene: TRBJ1-1; d_gene: NA; abundance: NA; len: 14; CDR3aa: CASSGRREGTEAFF; CDR3nt: TGTGCCAGCAGTGGAAGGCGGGAGGGCACTGAAGCTTTCTTT
v_gene: TRBV29-1; j_gene: TRBJ1-1; d_gene: NA; abundance: NA; len: 12; CDR3aa: CSVETWAAEAFF; CDR3nt: TGCAGCGTTGAGACGTGGGCGGCTGAAGCTTTCTTT
v_gene: TRBV6-6; j_gene: TRBJ1-6; d_gene: NA; abundance: NA; len: 16; CDR3aa: CASSYSLGEDNSPLHF; CDR3nt: TGTGCCAGCAGTTACTCGCTAGGGGAAGATAATTCACCCCTCCACTTT
v_gene: TRBV10-3; j_gene: TRBJ2-5; d_gene: TRBD1; abundance: NA; len: 17; CDR3aa: CAISDFPGTGDQETQYF; CDR3nt: TGTGCCATCAGTGATTTTCCCGGGACAGGGGACCAAGAGACCCAGTACTTC
v_gene: TRBV7-9; j_gene: TRBJ2-7; d_gene: NA; abundance: NA; len: 19; CDR3aa: CASSLGGGAIGLHSYEQYF; CDR3nt: TGTGCCAGCAGCTTAGGGGGCGGGGCCATAGGGCTGCACTCCTACGAGCAGTACTTC